This TCR beta chain was identified during a study of response to subunit inactivated influenza vaccine. In TCRdb, the RT-PCR reads were re-called with MiXCR into one record per CDR3 protein. The sample comprises roughly 630,000 distinct CDR3 sequences, about 15% of which are singletons, and roughly 7.6% rests with the top ten. CDR1 and CDR2 from the germline V gene are DFQATT and SNEGSKA (reference sequence). The CDR3 totals 13 residues. The ends lost 2 bases at V and 3 bases at J; junction bases unmatched: 4. Sequences were derived from PBMCs from blood, sampled approximately 15 days before vaccination. The receptor comes from a middle-aged man who received an inactivated influenza vaccine. This sequence joins TRBV20-1 and TRBJ2-7; the match to TRBD1 covers 7 bases. The CDR3 nucleotides are TGCAGTGCTAGAAGGGACAGAAACTACGAGCAGTACTTC. Translated, it gives CSARRDRNYEQYF.